A selection of T cell receptor beta chains follows, all from one sample in a study of OX40 agonist ivuxolimab in advanced cancers. Sequencing used immunoSEQ multiplex PCR; TCRdb keeps in-frame clones, though not all of them. The table shows almost 20,000 clones, with 85% to 90% occurring only once. Here the sequenced sample was CD4+ or CD8+ T cells sorted from blood, taken in a trial of the OX40 agonist ivuxolimab. Every receptor here comes from an adult with an advanced solid tumor such as melanoma, head and neck, liver or kidney cancer. CDR3s include the opening cysteine and the closing phenylalanine or tryptophan. The order of the fields is J gene, clone size, D gene, V gene, CDR3 protein, CDR3 DNA. A D gene is named only where the DNA matches it firmly. Clone size is given for some rows only: seen once, a few or many times, or a class if the clone is expanded.

>TRBJ2-7|few|-|TRBV27
CASSPIARYTYEQYF
TGTGCCAGCAGTCCCATTGCAAGGTATACCTACGAGCAGTACTTC
>TRBJ2-4|-|-|TRBV4-3
CASSQELDLLAKNIQYF
TGCGCCAGCAGCCAGGAACTCGACCTTCTAGCCAAAAACATTCAGTACTTC
>TRBJ2-3|-|-|TRBV4-1
CASTLVGASSTDTQYF
TGCGCCAGCACCCTCGTCGGGGCGTCTAGCACAGATACGCAGTATTTT
>TRBJ1-2|-|-|TRBV19
CASSIEGTTSYGHTF
TGTGCCAGTAGTATAGAAGGGACTACTTCCTATGGCCACACCTTC
>TRBJ2-3|-|TRBD1|TRBV11-1
CASSLGDRGRATDTQYF
TGTGCCAGCAGCTTAGGGGACAGGGGAAGGGCCACAGATACGCAGTATTTT
>TRBJ2-6|-|TRBD2|TRBV9
CASSGAGVGANVLTF
TGTGCCAGCAGCGGAGCGGGAGTTGGGGCCAACGTCCTGACTTTC
>TRBJ1-2|-|TRBD1|TRBV7-2
CASSTRTGGGYGYTF
TGTGCCAGCAGCACCCGGACAGGGGGCGGCTATGGCTACACCTTC
>TRBJ2-1|-|TRBD2|TRBV6-4
CASSEVAGGSSYNEQFF
TGTGCCAGCAGTGAGGTCGCGGGGGGAAGCTCCTACAATGAGCAGTTCTTC
>TRBJ2-1|-|TRBD2|TRBV2
CASRGLAGGPLSNEQFF
TGTGCCAGCAGGGGACTAGCGGGAGGTCCTCTATCCAATGAGCAGTTCTTC
>TRBJ2-1|few|-|TRBV7-9
CASSPLGGTSYNEQFF
TGTGCCAGCAGCCCCCTTGGGGGGACTTCCTACAATGAGCAGTTCTTC
>TRBJ2-3|-|TRBD1|TRBV6-5
CASSYSTGAGDTQYF
TGTGCCAGCAGTTACTCTACAGGGGCAGGGGATACGCAGTATTTT
>TRBJ2-7|-|-|TRBV7-9
CASSPPVQGYEQYF
TGTGCCAGCAGCCCACCTGTGCAGGGCTACGAGCAGTACTTC
>TRBJ2-1|once|TRBD1|TRBV5-4
CASSLTPGQGAYNEQFF
TGTGCCAGCAGCTTGACGCCGGGACAGGGGGCTTACAATGAGCAGTTCTTC
>TRBJ1-1|-|-|TRBV7-2
CASSLESRDRAAHWGEAFF
TGTGCCAGCAGCTTAGAGTCTAGGGATCGGGCGGCTCACTGGGGGGAAGCTTTCTTT
>TRBJ1-2|-|-|TRBV7-9
CASSFEGVDGYTF
TGTGCCAGCAGCTTTGAGGGGGTGGATGGCTACACCTTC
>TRBJ2-2|-|-|TRBV7-2
CASSLTAGELFF
TGTGCCAGCAGCCTAACCGCCGGGGAGCTGTTTTTT
>TRBJ2-1|-|TRBD2|TRBV18
CASSRLAGERNEQFF
TGTGCCAGCTCACGACTAGCGGGAGAGAGGAATGAGCAGTTCTTC
>TRBJ2-1|-|-|TRBV7-9
CASSLGLTFGQFF
TGTGCCAGCAGCTTAGGGCTCACATTCGGGCAGTTCTTC
>TRBJ2-7|-|-|TRBV5-4
CASSLTGSAYEQYF
TGTGCCAGCAGCTTAACAGGGTCCGCCTACGAGCAGTACTTC
>TRBJ2-7|-|TRBD2|TRBV30
CAWSPPGLAGARYF
TGTGCCTGGAGTCCCCCCGGACTAGCGGGTGCAAGGTACTTC
>TRBJ2-7|-|TRBD2|TRBV27
CASSPGGYEQYF
TGTGCCAGCTCCCCGGGGGGCTACGAGCAGTACTTC
>TRBJ1-2|-|-|TRBV7-2
CASSLERGQSYGYTF
TGTGCCAGCAGCTTAGAGCGGGGCCAATCCTATGGCTACACCTTC
>TRBJ2-1|-|TRBD2|TRBV5-4
CASSVGLAGGNEQFF
TGTGCCAGCAGCGTGGGACTAGCGGGAGGCAATGAGCAGTTCTTC
>TRBJ2-1|-|-|TRBV19
CASSISRAYNEQFF
TGTGCCAGTAGTATAAGCCGCGCCTACAATGAGCAGTTCTTC
>TRBJ2-3|-|-|TRBV11-3
CASSSPPWDTQYF
TGTGCCAGCAGTTCACCCCCGTGGGATACGCAGTATTTT
>TRBJ2-7|once|TRBD2|TRBV6-1
CASSEGLAGGFYEQYF
TGTGCCAGCAGTGAAGGCCTAGCGGGAGGGTTCTACGAGCAGTACTTC
>TRBJ2-1|once|TRBD2|TRBV19
CASMRGRGYNEQFF
TGTGCCAGTATGCGGGGGAGGGGCTACAATGAGCAGTTCTTC
>TRBJ1-2|-|-|TRBV11-2
CASSLDQVYGYTF
TGTGCCAGCAGCTTAGACCAGGTTTATGGCTACACCTTC
>TRBJ2-3|-|-|TRBV29-1
CSAADGTDTQYF
TGCAGCGCCGCAGATGGCACAGATACGCAGTATTTT
>TRBJ2-5|-|TRBD2|TRBV7-2
CASSLLVGAGMAQYF
TGTGCCAGCAGCTTATTGGTTGGAGCGGGGATGGCCCAGTACTTC
>TRBJ1-4|-|TRBD1|TRBV9
CASSLRGGTGGEKLFF
TGTGCCAGCAGCCTGAGGGGGGGGACAGGGGGAGAAAAACTGTTTTTT
>TRBJ2-7|medium-sized|-|TRBV7-9
CASGDGSYEQYF
TGTGCCAGTGGAGACGGTTCCTACGAGCAGTACTTC
>TRBJ1-2|-|-|TRBV6-1
CASSELGYGYTF
TGTGCCAGCAGTGAACTAGGGTATGGCTACACCTTC
>TRBJ1-6|-|TRBD1|TRBV5-1
CASSSGQAGGSPLHF
TGCGCCAGCAGCTCTGGACAGGCCGGGGGTTCACCCCTCCACTTT
>TRBJ1-3|-|-|TRBV2
CASSEGYSGNTIYF
TGTGCCAGCAGTGAAGGGTACTCTGGAAACACCATATATTTT
>TRBJ2-1|-|-|TRBV2
CASTPWDSQHNEQFF
TGTGCCAGCACCCCCTGGGATAGCCAACACAATGAGCAGTTCTTC
>TRBJ2-4|-|-|TRBV4-3
CASSQGGLLAKNIQYF
TGCGCCAGCAGCCAAGGGGGGCTCCTAGCCAAAAACATTCAGTACTTC